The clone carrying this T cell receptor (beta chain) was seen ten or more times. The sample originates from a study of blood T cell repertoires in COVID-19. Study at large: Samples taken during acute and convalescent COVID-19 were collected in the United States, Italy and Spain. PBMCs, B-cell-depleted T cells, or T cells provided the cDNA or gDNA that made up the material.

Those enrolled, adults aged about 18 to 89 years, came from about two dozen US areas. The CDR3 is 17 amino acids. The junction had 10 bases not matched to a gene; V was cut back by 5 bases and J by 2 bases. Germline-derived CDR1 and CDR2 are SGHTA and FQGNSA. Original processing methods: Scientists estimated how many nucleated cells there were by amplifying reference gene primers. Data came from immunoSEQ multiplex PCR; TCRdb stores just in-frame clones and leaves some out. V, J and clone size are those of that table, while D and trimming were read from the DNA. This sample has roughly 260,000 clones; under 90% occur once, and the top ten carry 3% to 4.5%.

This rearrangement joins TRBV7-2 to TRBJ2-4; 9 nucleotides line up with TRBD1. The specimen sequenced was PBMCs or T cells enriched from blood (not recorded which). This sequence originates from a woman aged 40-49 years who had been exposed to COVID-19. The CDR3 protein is CASSLSGTGPSKNIQYF. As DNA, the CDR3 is TGTGCCAGCAGCCTCTCTGGGACAGGGCCTTCCAAAAACATTCAGTACTTC.